A selection of T cell receptor beta chains follows, all from one sample in a study of T cell responses to AZD1222 COVID-19 vaccine. Here immunoSEQ multiplex PCR was the method, and the copy in TCRdb shows in-frame clones only, minus some. This sample yields some 110,000 clones, of which approximately 89% are seen a single time; 2.5% to 4% belongs to the top ten. The sequenced sample was peripheral blood, obtained 28 days after the second dose of the MenACWY control vaccine. Every receptor here comes from an adult who received the MenACWY meningococcal vaccine as a control. The CDR3 runs from the conserved cysteine through the conserved F or W. The D gene is left open where the match is weak. Rows give clone size only sometimes, using once, few, many, or a class for an expanded clone.

d_gene: -
j_gene: TRBJ2-4
abundance: -
v_gene: TRBV9
CDR3nt: TGTGCCAGCAGCGTAGCCCATCAGGGGACCCGGGGAAGGGGTCTCCTAAACATTCAGTACTTC
CDR3aa: CASSVAHQGTRGRGLLNIQYF

d_gene: TRBD1
j_gene: TRBJ2-7
abundance: -
v_gene: TRBV7-2
CDR3nt: TGTGCCAGCAGCTTACCTTTGGACAGGGGTAATTCGGACGAGCAGTACTTC
CDR3aa: CASSLPLDRGNSDEQYF

d_gene: TRBD1
j_gene: TRBJ2-7
abundance: -
v_gene: TRBV14
CDR3nt: TGTGCCAGCAGCCAAGGAGGGACAGAAATCTACGAGCAGTACTTC
CDR3aa: CASSQGGTEIYEQYF

d_gene: -
j_gene: TRBJ2-1
abundance: -
v_gene: TRBV11-3
CDR3nt: TGTGCCAGCAGCTCTCGGTTTCAAGGGGCCAATGAGCAGTTCTTC
CDR3aa: CASSSRFQGANEQFF

d_gene: TRBD1
j_gene: TRBJ2-3
abundance: -
v_gene: TRBV19
CDR3nt: TGTGCCAGTAGTCCCGGGACAGGGGTAGCAGATACGCAGTATTTT
CDR3aa: CASSPGTGVADTQYF

d_gene: -
j_gene: TRBJ1-1
abundance: -
v_gene: TRBV12-3/TRBV12-4
CDR3nt: TGTGCCAGCAGTATCGGGGTGAACACTGAAGCTTTCTTT
CDR3aa: CASSIGVNTEAFF

d_gene: TRBD1
j_gene: TRBJ2-5
abundance: -
v_gene: TRBV5-1
CDR3nt: TGCGCCAGCAGCTTGGCCGGACAGGCGAACCAAGAGACCCAGTACTTC
CDR3aa: CASSLAGQANQETQYF

d_gene: TRBD1
j_gene: TRBJ1-2
abundance: few
v_gene: TRBV9
CDR3nt: TGTGCCAGCAGCGCCAAGACAGGGAACTATGGCTACACCTTC
CDR3aa: CASSAKTGNYGYTF

d_gene: -
j_gene: TRBJ2-1
abundance: -
v_gene: TRBV19
CDR3nt: TGTGCCAGTAGTCTAGCGCACTACAATGAGCAGTTCTTC
CDR3aa: CASSLAHYNEQFF

d_gene: TRBD1
j_gene: TRBJ1-1
abundance: few
v_gene: TRBV15
CDR3nt: TGTGCCACCAGCAGAGACAGGGGGTTAAACACTGAAGCTTTCTTT
CDR3aa: CATSRDRGLNTEAFF

d_gene: TRBD1
j_gene: TRBJ2-7
abundance: -
v_gene: TRBV30
CDR3nt: TGTGCCTGGAGTGTAGGGACAGGGGACTACGAGCAGTACTTC
CDR3aa: CAWSVGTGDYEQYF

d_gene: TRBD1
j_gene: TRBJ2-7
abundance: -
v_gene: TRBV3-1/TRBV3-2
CDR3nt: TGTGCCAGCAGCCAAGATCGGGGACAGGTGGCGGGCGAGCAGTACTTC
CDR3aa: CASSQDRGQVAGEQYF

d_gene: TRBD1
j_gene: TRBJ1-2
abundance: -
v_gene: TRBV25-1
CDR3nt: TGTGCCAGCAGTGCCCCGGGACAGGGAGGCGATGGCTACACCTTC
CDR3aa: CASSAPGQGGDGYTF

d_gene: -
j_gene: TRBJ1-3
abundance: -
v_gene: TRBV4-3
CDR3nt: TGCGCCAGCAGCCAAGATACGGGGAGCTCTGGAAACACCATATATTTT
CDR3aa: CASSQDTGSSGNTIYF

d_gene: -
j_gene: TRBJ2-1
abundance: -
v_gene: TRBV29-1
CDR3nt: TGCAGCGTTGATTCCAGAGGCTCCTACAATGAGCAGTTCTTC
CDR3aa: CSVDSRGSYNEQFF

d_gene: -
j_gene: TRBJ1-1
abundance: -
v_gene: TRBV20-1
CDR3nt: TGCAGTGCTCCTCTTCCCGCTGAAGCTTTCTTT
CDR3aa: CSAPLPAEAFF

d_gene: TRBD1
j_gene: TRBJ2-1
abundance: -
v_gene: TRBV28
CDR3nt: TGTGCCAGCAGCCCCCTTGACAGGGATCTTGTTGAGCAGTTCTTC
CDR3aa: CASSPLDRDLVEQFF

d_gene: TRBD1
j_gene: TRBJ2-7
abundance: -
v_gene: TRBV4-1
CDR3nt: TGCGCCAGCAGCCAAGCCGGGACAGACCGCTACGAGCAGTACTTC
CDR3aa: CASSQAGTDRYEQYF

d_gene: -
j_gene: TRBJ2-7
abundance: -
v_gene: TRBV28
CDR3nt: TGTGCCAGCAGTTGGCAGACTTCGATCTACGAGCAGTACTTC
CDR3aa: CASSWQTSIYEQYF

d_gene: -
j_gene: TRBJ1-6
abundance: -
v_gene: TRBV11-2
CDR3nt: TGTGCCAGCAGAAGGGTGGCTAACTATAATTCACCCCTCCACTTT
CDR3aa: CASRRVANYNSPLHF

d_gene: -
j_gene: TRBJ1-1
abundance: -
v_gene: TRBV12-5
CDR3nt: TGTGCTAGTGGTTTGACAGTGAACACTGAAGCTTTCTTT
CDR3aa: CASGLTVNTEAFF

d_gene: -
j_gene: TRBJ2-1
abundance: -
v_gene: TRBV4-3
CDR3nt: TGCGCCAGCAGCCAAGCCGCGGTGGGGTCTGAGCAGTTCTTC
CDR3aa: CASSQAAVGSEQFF

d_gene: -
j_gene: TRBJ1-1
abundance: -
v_gene: TRBV5-1
CDR3nt: TGCGCCAGCACCTGGGGTTGGGACACTGAAGCTTTCTTT
CDR3aa: CASTWGWDTEAFF

d_gene: TRBD1
j_gene: TRBJ2-2
abundance: -
v_gene: TRBV28
CDR3nt: TGTGCCAGCAGGGCATTAATAGACAGGGGGCCCCTAGGAACCGGGGAGCTGTTTTTT
CDR3aa: CASRALIDRGPLGTGELFF

d_gene: -
j_gene: TRBJ1-1
abundance: -
v_gene: TRBV19
CDR3nt: TGTGCCAGTAGTGGACAGTCGGCTGAGAACACTGAAGCTTTCTTT
CDR3aa: CASSGQSAENTEAFF

d_gene: -
j_gene: TRBJ2-2
abundance: -
v_gene: TRBV7-2
CDR3nt: TGTGCCAGCAGCTTAGGACGAAGGGAGCTGTTTTTT
CDR3aa: CASSLGRRELFF

d_gene: -
j_gene: TRBJ1-5
abundance: -
v_gene: TRBV28
CDR3nt: TGTGCCAGCGCCCGGGGGGGCCAGGGACACAATCAGCCCCAGCATTTT
CDR3aa: CASARGGQGHNQPQHF

d_gene: TRBD1
j_gene: TRBJ2-1
abundance: once
v_gene: TRBV4-1
CDR3nt: TGCGCCAGCAGCCAAGAGACCCGGGACAGGGCGGCCTACAATGAGCAGTTCTTC
CDR3aa: CASSQETRDRAAYNEQFF

d_gene: TRBD1
j_gene: TRBJ1-6
abundance: few
v_gene: TRBV18
CDR3nt: TGTGCCAGCTCACCACAGGACAGGGGATCCTATAATTCACCCCTCCACTTT
CDR3aa: CASSPQDRGSYNSPLHF

d_gene: -
j_gene: TRBJ1-6
abundance: -
v_gene: TRBV2
CDR3nt: TGTGCCAGCAGTGAAGCGCTGGCGTCACCCCTCCACTTT
CDR3aa: CASSEALASPLHF

d_gene: -
j_gene: TRBJ1-2
abundance: -
v_gene: TRBV6-2/TRBV6-3
CDR3nt: TGTGCCAGCAGTTCCGGCCCCATATATGGCTACACCTTC
CDR3aa: CASSSGPIYGYTF

d_gene: TRBD1
j_gene: TRBJ2-7
abundance: -
v_gene: TRBV3-1/TRBV3-2
CDR3nt: TGTGCCAGCACCCTGGGGCAGGGGGCGAGCGAGCAGTACTTC
CDR3aa: CASTLGQGASEQYF

d_gene: -
j_gene: TRBJ2-1
abundance: -
v_gene: TRBV27
CDR3nt: TGTGCCAGCTCTATGTACAATGAGCAGTTCTTC
CDR3aa: CASSMYNEQFF